These T cell receptor beta chains were read from a single sample in a study of cytomegalovirus exposure and HLA in healthy donors. Profiled with immunoSEQ multiplex PCR; TCRdb holds only in-frame clones, not every one. The listing contains tens of thousands of clones. Sequencing used PBMCs. Receptors originate from a woman between 40 and 55 years old in good health and CMV-seropositive. The CDR3 runs from the conserved cysteine through the conserved F or W. D genes are given only for firm matches.

V	J	D	DNA	CDR3
TRBV5-6	TRBJ2-1	TRBD2	TGTGCCAGCAGCTTGGTGGGAGATAGCGGGAGTCCGAATGAGCAGTTCTTC	CASSLVGDSGSPNEQFF
TRBV19	TRBJ1-5	NA	TGTGCCAGACGGGTTTCGCGGCATCAGCCCCAGCATTTT	CARRVSRHQPQHF
TRBV12-2	TRBJ1-1	NA	TGTGCAAGTCGCAGGGGCACTGAAGCTTTCTTT	CASRRGTEAFF
TRBV7-9	TRBJ2-5	TRBD2	TGTGCCAGCAGCTTTCCTCACTATAGCGGGGTGGAGACCCAGTACTTC	CASSFPHYSGVETQYF
TRBV6-1	TRBJ2-2	NA	TGTGCCAGCAGCAGTCACGCCACCGGGGAGCTGTTTTTT	CASSSHATGELFF
TRBV5-1	TRBJ2-3	TRBD2	TGCGCCAGCAGCATAATGACTAGCGGGGGGGCCGGAGATACGCAGTATTTT	CASSIMTSGGAGDTQYF
TRBV5-1	TRBJ2-5	TRBD2	TGCGCCAGCAGCTTCCCTGGGGGGGAAGAGACCCAGTACTTC	CASSFPGGEETQYF
TRBV19	TRBJ2-2	NA	TGTGCCAGTAGTATACCCCGCGGAGGGACTAACACCGGGGAGCTGTTTTTT	CASSIPRGGTNTGELFF
TRBV28	TRBJ1-3	TRBD1	TGTGCCAGCAGTGGGGGACAGGGGGCTGGAAACACCATATATTTT	CASSGGQGAGNTIYF
TRBV5-5	TRBJ1-2	TRBD1	TGTGCCAGCAGCTTGACTCGACAGGGGGCGTCGGATGGCTACACCTTC	CASSLTRQGASDGYTF
TRBV23-1	TRBJ2-1	NA	TGCGCCAGCAGTATCCCACGGGGGCCCAGGGCGGGAGCCCCTAAAAAGTTCTTC	CASSIPRGPRAGAPKKFF
TRBV19	TRBJ2-3	TRBD1	TGTGCCAGTAGTATGGGGACAGGGAGCACAGATACGCAGTATTTT	CASSMGTGSTDTQYF
TRBV9	TRBJ1-2	NA	TGTGCCAGCAGCGTAGGGTCCCCAGGGATAGGCTACACCTTC	CASSVGSPGIGYTF
TRBV7-2	TRBJ2-6	TRBD1	TGTGCCAGCAGCTTAGGCAGGGGGTTTGGGGCCAACGTCCTGACTTTC	CASSLGRGFGANVLTF
TRBV7-9	TRBJ1-2	NA	TGTGCCAGCAGCTTAGACCCAGGCGTTATGAGCTATGGCTACACCTTC	CASSLDPGVMSYGYTF
TRBV19	TRBJ1-1	NA	TGTGCCAGTAGTATCCGCGTTGACACTGAAGCTTTCTTT	CASSIRVDTEAFF
TRBV28	TRBJ2-6	NA	TGTGCCAGCAGTTTGGCCGGGTCTGGGGCCAACGTCCTGACTTTC	CASSLAGSGANVLTF
TRBV5-1	TRBJ2-1	NA	TGCGCCAGCAGCTTCCAACTAGGAGGCTCCTACAATGAGCAGTTCTTC	CASSFQLGGSYNEQFF
TRBV10-1	TRBJ2-1	TRBD2	TGCGCCAGCAGTGACCCCGGACTAGCGGGAGAGTATGAGCAGTTCTTC	CASSDPGLAGEYEQFF
TRBV18	TRBJ1-2	NA	TGTGCCAGCTCAGCAGGGTTCTACGGCTATGGCTACACCTTC	CASSAGFYGYGYTF
TRBV18	TRBJ2-4	TRBD1	TGTGCCAGCTCACCTCAGGGGGCGGACGTCAAAAACATTCAGTACTTC	CASSPQGADVKNIQYF
TRBV7-9	TRBJ2-7	TRBD2	TGTGCCAGCAGCCCCCCAGCGGGGGGGCGCTCCTACGAGCAGTACTTC	CASSPPAGGRSYEQYF
TRBV10-3	TRBJ2-5	NA	TGTGCCATCAGGCGGAACGGAGACCGGCAAGAGACCCAGTACTTC	CAIRRNGDRQETQYF
TRBV7-2	TRBJ1-2	TRBD1	TGTGCCAGCAGCTTGGACAGGTCACACTATGGCTACACCTTC	CASSLDRSHYGYTF
TRBV27	TRBJ1-5	NA	TGTGCCAGCAGTTTATCCGGGGGTTTGAGCAATCAGCCCCAGCATTTT	CASSLSGGLSNQPQHF
TRBV11-2	TRBJ2-3	TRBD2	TGTGCCAGCAGCTTAGAGATGAGCGGGAGAGGTCCAGATACGCAGTATTTT	CASSLEMSGRGPDTQYF
TRBV5-1	TRBJ2-2	NA	TGCGCCAGCACCCTGCAGCTTATAAACAGTAAATCCGGGGAGCTGTTTTTT	CASTLQLINSKSGELFF
TRBV7-9	TRBJ2-1	TRBD2	TGTGCCAGCAGCTCAGGGACTAGCGGGACTCTCTACAATGAGCAGTTCTTC	CASSSGTSGTLYNEQFF
TRBV6-5	TRBJ2-1	TRBD1	TGTGCCAGCAGTTACTCTCCAAACAGGGGTTACAATGAGCAGTTCTTC	CASSYSPNRGYNEQFF
TRBV19	TRBJ1-4	NA	TGTGCCAGTAGTATTCGACAGGAGGAAGGTGAAAAACTGTTTTTT	CASSIRQEEGEKLFF
TRBV11-2	TRBJ1-6	TRBD1	TGTGCCAGCCGCAGCTTGTACGGGACAGGGAGGACACCCCTCCACTTT	CASRSLYGTGRTPLHF
TRBV29-1	TRBJ1-1	TRBD1	TGCAGCGTTCCTCGACAGGGAGGAGCTTTCTTT	CSVPRQGGAFF
TRBV4-2	TRBJ1-2	NA	TGTGCCAGCACCCCCGTAGGGGGTAGAAGGGGCTCCGGCTACACCTTC	CASTPVGGRRGSGYTF
TRBV6-5	TRBJ2-7	NA	TGTGCCAGCAGTTACACAGACAGCTCCTACGAGCAGTACTTC	CASSYTDSSYEQYF
TRBV18	TRBJ2-7	NA	TGTGCCAGCTCACCATTGGGCAGGGGTTCCGAGCAGTACTTC	CASSPLGRGSEQYF
TRBV11-2	TRBJ2-3	NA	TGTGCCAGCAGCCCGATGGTCCAGTGGCCTGATACGCAGTATTTT	CASSPMVQWPDTQYF
TRBV5-6	TRBJ2-7	NA	TGTGCCAGCAGCTTGTTAAGGCTAGACGAGCAGTACTTC	CASSLLRLDEQYF
TRBV5-6	TRBJ2-1	NA	TGTGCCAGCAGCTTTGGGGGCGATGAGCAGTTCTTC	CASSFGGDEQFF
TRBV6-6	TRBJ2-1	TRBD2	TGTGCCAGCAGCCCTAGCGGGGTGTACAATGAGCAGTTCTTC	CASSPSGVYNEQFF
TRBV2	TRBJ1-1	NA	TGTGCCAGCCTACCAATAGGGGGATCGAAGCTTTTCTTT	CASLPIGGSKLFF